What follows are 31 T cell receptor beta chains derived from one specimen sequenced in a study of blood T cell repertoires in COVID-19. TCRdb's table, derived via immunoSEQ multiplex PCR, lists solely in-frame clones and lacks some. In the table there are more than 90,000 clones, 82% of which are singletons. The sequencing input was peripheral blood. The receptors come from a man older than 75 with acute or convalescent COVID-19.

The chain is built from TRBV7-2 and TRBJ1-4; 7 bases agree with TRBD1. V was pared by 6 bases and J by 8 bases, with 9 bases of the junction left unmatched. CDR3 length equals 14 residues. Germline assignment: CDR1 SGHTA and CDR2 FQGNSA. The CDR3 loop reads CASRRQGGWEKLFF. CDR3 nucleotide sequence: TGTGCCAGCAGACGTCAGGGGGGCTGGGAAAAACTGTTTTTT.

This rearrangement joins TRBV3-1 (or the pseudogene TRBV3-2) to TRBJ1-1, with TRBD1 as a possible D gene (5 bases). Trimming removed 0 bases at V and 1 base at J, with 21 bases between. The CDR3 sequence is 19 residues long. Germline V gives CDR1 LGHDT, CDR2 YNNKEL (reference sequence). As DNA, the CDR3 is TGTGCCAGCAGCCAAGATTCGTCCGGAATACAGGCCCCGAACACTGAAGCTTTCTTT. Its protein product is CASSQDSSGIQAPNTEAFF.

This chain connects TRBV28 to TRBJ2-5, with TRBD2 matching over 8 bases. Germline values: CDR1 MDHEN, CDR2 SYDVKM. The V and J ends lost 8 bases and 5 bases, in that order; junction bases with no gene match: 10. The CDR3 is 14 amino acids. CDR3 DNA: TGTGCCAGCTCCGTCGGGGGGGCGCGGGAGACCCAGTACTTC. Translation: CASSVGGARETQYF. Full variable domain (remainder filled in from reference TRBV28 and TRBJ2-5): DVKVTQSSRYLVKRTGEKVFLECVQDMDHENMFWYRQDPGLGLRLIYFSYDVKMKEKGDIPEGYSVSREKKERFSLILESASTNQTSMYLCASSVGGARETQYFGPGTRLLVL.

The V call is TRBV28, the J call TRBJ2-7, with D hard to call. The length of the CDR3 is 15 residues. V was shortened by 1 base and J by 2 bases, with 12 bases between the two germline ends. Germline V gene sequence: CDR1 MDHEN, CDR2 SYDVKM. In nucleotides, the CDR3 is TGTGCCAGCAGTTTATCCTCGACAAGTACCTACGAGCAGTACTTC. Translating gives CASSLSSTSTYEQYF.

The chain is built from TRBV7-2 and TRBJ1-1; no reliable D call. The CDR3 loop spans 13 amino acids. V lost 0 bases, J lost 5 bases, and 7 bases lay in between. Germline V gene lookup returns CDR1 SGHTA and CDR2 FQGNSA. CDR3 DNA sequence: TGTGCCAGCAGCTTAGCGCCTAGAACTGAAGCTTTCTTT. It encodes CASSLAPRTEAFF.

The chain is built from TRBV5-5 and TRBJ2-7; 9 nucleotides agree with TRBD2. V trimming: 1 base; J trimming: 2 bases; junction bases outside the gene matches: 7. Germline V lookup: CDR1 SGHKS, CDR2 YYEKEE (reference sequence). The CDR3 sequence is 16 residues long. The CDR3 loop is CASSLRTGGRAYEQYF. CDR3 nucleotides: TGTGCCAGCAGCTTGAGGACTGGCGGGAGGGCCTACGAGCAGTACTTC.

The J gene is TRBJ2-7, the V gene TRBV10-3; D remains unclear. Germline lookup yields CDR1 ENHRY and CDR2 SYGVKD. The V and J ends lost 6 bases and 4 bases respectively, with 10 bases between them. The CDR3 is 12 amino acids. In nucleotides, the CDR3 is TGTGCCATCAGCTCAGACGGGTACGAGCAGTACTTC. Its protein is CAISSDGYEQYF.

V gene TRBV18 combines with J gene TRBJ1-5; the match to TRBD1 covers 8 bases. Trimming cost V 3 bases and J 5 bases; bases outside gene matches: 3. Per germline, CDR1 KGHSH and CDR2 LQKENI. The CDR3 length is 14 residues. This chain's CDR3 is CASSPVQGDQPQHF. The CDR3, as DNA: TGTGCCAGCTCACCTGTACAGGGGGATCAGCCCCAGCATTTT.

V gene TRBV19 combines with J gene TRBJ2-7; D is perhaps TRBD2 (6 bases). This CDR3 has 14 amino acids. The V gene lost 2 bases and the J gene lost 4 bases, with 12 bases spanning the gap. In germline, CDR1 is LNHDA, CDR2 SQIVND (reference sequence). CDR3 in amino acids: CASSITPGDYEQYF. CDR3 nucleotide sequence: TGTGCCAGTAGTATAACACCGGGGGATTACGAGCAGTACTTC.

The rearrangement uses TRBV5-1 and TRBJ1-4; a weak D match, TRBD1 (6 bases). CDR1 and CDR2 (germline): SGHRS, YFSETQ. The V end lost 0 bases, the J end lost 3 bases, and 9 bases lay between the germline ends. The CDR3 has 15 amino acids. In DNA, the CDR3 is TGCGCCAGCAGCTTGGCCGGGACATCTAATGAAAAACTGTTTTTT. This codes for CASSLAGTSNEKLFF.

The chain carries TRBV18 and TRBJ1-4, with D perhaps TRBD1 (6 bases). The CDR3 loop spans 17 amino acids. Germline loops: CDR1 KGHSH, CDR2 LQKENI. V was shortened by 6 bases and J by 3 bases, with 20 bases between the two germline ends. The CDR3 bases are TGTGCCAGCTCCCGGACAGCGGACCCCCGGGCTAATGAAAAACTGTTTTTT. Translated: CASSRTADPRANEKLFF.

This sequence joins TRBV18 and TRBJ2-3; 8 nucleotides align to TRBD2. The CDR3 covers 15 residues. Unmatched junction bases numbered 5, after V lost 3 bases and J lost 3 bases. From germline, CDR1 is KGHSH and CDR2 LQKENI. The chain's CDR3 is CASSPGRGGTDTQYF. The CDR3 DNA reads as TGTGCCAGCTCACCCGGTCGGGGGGGAACAGATACGCAGTATTTT.

This clone was counted once. This chain connects TRBV28 to TRBJ1-2; no clear D. This CDR3 contains 14 residues. V dropped 3 bases and J dropped 4 bases, with 12 bases sitting between them. Germline values: CDR1 MDHEN, CDR2 SYDVKM. CDR3 DNA: TGTGCCAGCAGTTTCAGGCAGTTCGTCTATGGCTACACCTTC. This codes for CASSFRQFVYGYTF.

V usage is TRBV7-9 and J usage is TRBJ2-1; D may be TRBD2 (6 bases). V was clipped by 1 base and J by 4 bases, with 20 bases between them. The CDR3 length is 18 residues. Germline CDR1 is SEHNR and CDR2 is FQNEAQ (reference sequence). The CDR3 bases are TGTGCCAGCAGCTTAGACGGACTATCCCTTGGAGTGTACAATGAGCAGTTCTTC. This codes for CASSLDGLSLGVYNEQFF. Full variable domain (rest looked up from reference TRBV7-9 and TRBJ2-1): DTGVSQNPRHKITKRGQNVTFRCDPISEHNRLYWYRQTLGQGPEFLTYFQNEAQLEKSRLLSDRFSAERPKGSFSTLEIQRTEQGDSAMYLCASSLDGLSLGVYNEQFFGPGTRLTVL.

The chain has TRBV18 and TRBJ1-6, with 7 bases fitting TRBD1. V trimming: 3 bases; J trimming: 6 bases; junction bases outside the gene matches: 5. CDR3 length: 15 residues. The germline gives CDR1 KGHSH, CDR2 LQKENI. The CDR3 nucleotides are TGTGCCAGCTCACCGTCTCGACAGGGTAATTCACCCCTCCACTTT. This gives the protein CASSPSRQGNSPLHF.

The V gene is TRBV7-2, the J gene TRBJ2-5; maybe TRBD1 (6 bases). The CDR3 covers 14 residues. The germline V gene has CDR1 SGHTA and CDR2 FQGNSA. V was pared by 5 bases and J by 5 bases, with 15 bases between. CDR3 protein: CASSRGFSGETQYF. The CDR3 nucleotides are TGTGCCAGCAGCAGGGGGTTTAGTGGCGAGACCCAGTACTTC.

The chain combines TRBV5-4 with TRBJ2-5; 9 nucleotides match TRBD1. After removal of 0 bases from V and 1 base from J, the junction contained 1 base not matched to a gene. The germline CDR1 and CDR2 sequences are SGHNT and YYREEE (reference sequence). The CDR3 sequence is 15 residues long. CDR3 sequence reads: CASSLGGQGQETQYF. The CDR3 DNA sequence: TGTGCCAGCAGCTTGGGGGGACAGGGCCAAGAGACCCAGTACTTC.

J is TRBJ1-6 and V is TRBV18; 7 bases line up with TRBD1. Germline V gives CDR1 KGHSH, CDR2 LQKENI. CDR3 length: 16 residues. J lost 7 bases, V lost 6 bases, and 12 bases had no gene match. The CDR3 sequence: CASSQAGGPTNSPLHF. The CDR3 region has the DNA TGTGCCAGCTCCCAGGCAGGGGGGCCAACCAATTCACCCCTCCACTTT.

The rearrangement joins TRBV28 to TRBJ2-3; 9 bases are a match to TRBD2. CDR1 MDHEN and CDR2 SYDVKM come from the germline V gene. V gave up 7 bases and J gave up 4 bases; unmatched junction bases: 12. The CDR3 extends over 16 amino acids. The CDR3 reads CASTAAGTSWADTQYF. The CDR3 DNA is TGTGCCAGCACTGCCGCCGGGACTAGCTGGGCAGATACGCAGTATTTT.

The chain is built from TRBV4-1 and TRBJ2-7; 8 nucleotides agree with TRBD1. Per germline, CDR1 MGHRA and CDR2 YSYEKL. CDR3 length: 15 residues. V shed 1 base, J shed 3 bases, and the junction held 5 bases outside the gene matches. This chain's CDR3 is CASSQAPTGVYEQYF. CDR3 DNA: TGCGCCAGCAGCCAAGCTCCGACAGGGGTCTACGAGCAGTACTTC.

This clone was observed a handful of times. The chain couples TRBV5-6 to TRBJ1-2, with D possibly TRBD1 on 5 matching bases. There are 13 residues in the CDR3. Between the trimmed V and J ends, which lost 3 bases and 5 bases, there was a span of 11 bases. Per the germline V gene, CDR1 is SGHDT and CDR2 is YYEEEE. CDR3 DNA sequence: TGTGCCAGCAGCTCCCAGGGTTGGTATGGCTACACCTTC. As protein: CASSSQGWYGYTF.

The chain carries TRBV7-9 and TRBJ1-5, with 8 positions matching TRBD1. Unmatched junction bases numbered 7, after V lost 1 base and J lost 8 bases. The V gene's germline CDR1 is SEHNR and CDR2 FQNEAQ (reference sequence). The CDR3 spans 15 residues. This CDR3 is CASSLDRTGTEPQHF. CDR3 DNA sequence: TGTGCCAGCAGCTTAGATAGGACAGGGACGGAGCCCCAGCATTTT.

The chain uses TRBV5-1 and TRBJ2-2; TRBD1 matches 7 bases. With V trimmed by 4 bases and J by 1 base, 7 bases remained unmatched. Germline loops: CDR1 SGHRS, CDR2 YFSETQ. This CDR3 contains 16 residues. DNA of the CDR3: TGCGCCAGCAGCCCACGGACAGGTGTGAACACCGGGGAGCTGTTTTTT. The encoded protein is CASSPRTGVNTGELFF. The variable domain in full, completed from reference TRBV5-1 and TRBJ2-2, reads KAGVTQTPRYLIKTRGQQVTLSCSPISGHRSVSWYQQTPGQGLQFLFEYFSETQRNKGNFPGRFSGRQFSNSRSEMNVSTLELGDSALYLCASSPRTGVNTGELFFGEGSRLTVL.

This chain uses TRBV24-1 with TRBJ1-1, with D perhaps TRBD1 (6 bases). In germline, CDR1 is KGHDR, CDR2 SFDVKD. The CDR3 is 13 residues long. The V gene lost 7 bases and the J gene lost 6 bases, with 14 bases spanning the gap. This chain's CDR3 is CATRRITGSEAFF. In DNA form, the CDR3 reads TGTGCCACCAGGAGGATAACAGGGTCTGAAGCTTTCTTT.

The chain recombines TRBV19 with TRBJ2-7, with 7 bases aligning to TRBD1. The length of the CDR3 is 14 residues. Germline V gene lookup returns CDR1 LNHDA and CDR2 SQIVND (reference sequence). V gave up 5 bases and J gave up 4 bases; unmatched junction bases: 8. The CDR3: CASSPLRRGYEQYF. The CDR3 region has the DNA TGTGCCAGTAGTCCGCTCCGCAGGGGGTACGAGCAGTACTTC.

The chain has TRBV30 and TRBJ1-3; the D gene is possibly TRBD1 (6 bases). This CDR3 has 15 residues. The germline gives CDR1 GTSNPN, CDR2 SVGIG (reference sequence). V lost 1 base, J lost 4 bases, and 14 bases lay in between. The CDR3 is CAWSAPGGLGNTIYF. CDR3 bases: TGTGCCTGGAGTGCACCGGGGGGCTTGGGAAACACCATATATTTT.

The chain couples TRBV5-4 to TRBJ2-1, with 12 bases aligning to TRBD1. The CDR3 sequence is 14 residues long. Germline CDR1 is SGHNT and CDR2 is YYREEE (reference sequence). The V gene end was trimmed by 6 bases and the J gene end by 9 bases; junction bases not matched to a gene: 7. This chain's CDR3 is CASTPGQGAREQFF. DNA for the CDR3: TGTGCCAGCACCCCGGGACAGGGGGCCCGTGAGCAGTTCTTC.

This clone has just a few counts. V is TRBV28 and J is TRBJ1-2; no clear D gene. The germline V gene encodes CDR1 MDHEN and CDR2 SYDVKM. Trimming stripped 3 bases from V and 0 bases from J, with 8 bases between. The CDR3 spans 14 residues. The CDR3 DNA follows: TGTGCCAGCAGTTTGGCATCCCCTAACTATGGCTACACCTTC. Its translation is CASSLASPNYGYTF.

For the CDR3, the DNA is TGTGCCAGCGGACACACCGAGCAGTACTTC. Translated: CASGHTEQYF. This sequence joins TRBV28 and TRBJ2-7, with D maybe TRBD1 (5 bases). CDR1 and CDR2 (germline): MDHEN, SYDVKM. The CDR3 consists of 10 residues. V was shortened by 8 bases and J by 6 bases, with 8 bases between the two germline ends. The whole variable domain, filled in from reference TRBV28 and TRBJ2-7, reads DVKVTQSSRYLVKRTGEKVFLECVQDMDHENMFWYRQDPGLGLRLIYFSYDVKMKEKGDIPEGYSVSREKKERFSLILESASTNQTSMYLCASGHTEQYFGPGTRLTVT.

The V and J genes are TRBV5-1 and TRBJ1-4; TRBD1 might be the D (6 bases). With 0 bases removed from V and 1 base from J, the gap between germline ends came to 10 bases. The CDR3 has 16 amino acids. Per germline, CDR1 SGHRS and CDR2 YFSETQ. CDR3 DNA sequence: TGCGCCAGCAGCTTGGCGTTAGGGGGAACTAATGAAAAACTGTTTTTT. This codes for CASSLALGGTNEKLFF.

The chain combines TRBV18 with TRBJ2-5; D call uncertain. V dropped 8 bases and J dropped 2 bases, with 15 bases sitting between them. The CDR3 runs to 14 residues. CDR1 and CDR2 from the germline V gene are KGHSH and LQKENI. CDR3 DNA: TGTGCCAGCACCTTAGGTCCACAGCAAGAGACCCAGTACTTC. Translating gives CASTLGPQQETQYF.